These T cell receptor beta chains were read from a single sample in a study of T cell responses to AZD1222 COVID-19 vaccine. The protocol was immunoSEQ multiplex PCR, while the TCRdb copy is restricted to in-frame clones and leaves out a portion. The sample holds under 150,000 clones. The sequenced sample consisted of peripheral blood. The receptors here all came from an adult in good health. Each CDR3 is given with its conserved first and last residue. The order of the fields is D gene, J gene, V gene, CDR3 DNA, CDR3 protein. A D gene is named only where the DNA matches it firmly.

D gene: TRBD2; J gene: TRBJ2-2; V gene: TRBV2; CDR3 DNA: TGTGCCAGCAGTGTTGGGACTAGCAGGAACACCGGGGAGCTGTTTTTT; CDR3 protein: CASSVGTSRNTGELFF
D gene: -; J gene: TRBJ2-7; V gene: TRBV24-1; CDR3 DNA: TGTGCCACCAGTGACTCTACAGAATACGAGCAGTACTTC; CDR3 protein: CATSDSTEYEQYF
D gene: TRBD2; J gene: TRBJ2-2; V gene: TRBV6-1; CDR3 DNA: TGTGCCAGCAGTGTACAACTAGCGGGGGGAAACACCGGGGAGCTGTTTTTT; CDR3 protein: CASSVQLAGGNTGELFF
D gene: -; J gene: TRBJ1-1; V gene: TRBV4-1; CDR3 DNA: TGCGCCAGCAGCCAAGCTCGGACGGTAAACATGAACACTGAAGCTTTCTTT; CDR3 protein: CASSQARTVNMNTEAFF
D gene: -; J gene: TRBJ1-5; V gene: TRBV19; CDR3 DNA: TGTGCCAGTAGTCGCGCGGGACAACAGCCCCAGCATTTT; CDR3 protein: CASSRAGQQPQHF
D gene: -; J gene: TRBJ1-2; V gene: TRBV6-5; CDR3 DNA: TGTGCCAGCAGTTACCCCGGACAGATCTCACAGGGTGGCTACACCTTC; CDR3 protein: CASSYPGQISQGGYTF
D gene: -; J gene: TRBJ2-7; V gene: TRBV6-1; CDR3 DNA: TGTGCCAGCAGTGAAAAGGTACCGTACGGCTCCGGGCTGCACTACGAGCAGTACTTC; CDR3 protein: CASSEKVPYGSGLHYEQYF
D gene: -; J gene: TRBJ1-1; V gene: TRBV6-5; CDR3 DNA: TGTGCCAGCAGAGGTCAGGGGCAGAACACTGAAGCTTTCTTT; CDR3 protein: CASRGQGQNTEAFF
D gene: TRBD1; J gene: TRBJ2-3; V gene: TRBV4-3; CDR3 DNA: TGCGCCAGCAGCCAAGACACAGGGGCGAGCACAGATACGCAGTATTTT; CDR3 protein: CASSQDTGASTDTQYF
D gene: TRBD1; J gene: TRBJ1-2; V gene: TRBV2; CDR3 DNA: TGTGCCAGCAGGATACAGGGGGAGGGTGGCTACACCTTC; CDR3 protein: CASRIQGEGGYTF
D gene: -; J gene: TRBJ2-4; V gene: TRBV28; CDR3 DNA: TGTGCCAGCAGTTTTAGGGGGTTAGCCAAAAACATTCAGTACTTC; CDR3 protein: CASSFRGLAKNIQYF
D gene: TRBD1; J gene: TRBJ2-7; V gene: TRBV19; CDR3 DNA: TGTGCCAGTAGTAGGGCCCTTACCGGGACAGGGTCCTACGAGCAGTACTTC; CDR3 protein: CASSRALTGTGSYEQYF
D gene: TRBD1; J gene: TRBJ1-2; V gene: TRBV3-1/TRBV3-2; CDR3 DNA: TGTGCCAGCAGATTAAAAGGGACAGGGTATGGCTACACCTTC; CDR3 protein: CASRLKGTGYGYTF
D gene: -; J gene: TRBJ1-1; V gene: TRBV9; CDR3 DNA: TGTGCCAGCAGCTCCGGGGGGCGAAGCACTGAAGCTTTCTTT; CDR3 protein: CASSSGGRSTEAFF
D gene: -; J gene: TRBJ1-2; V gene: TRBV20-1; CDR3 DNA: TGCAGTGCTAGAGGGAGGGATGGCTACACCTTC; CDR3 protein: CSARGRDGYTF
D gene: -; J gene: TRBJ2-5; V gene: TRBV11-1; CDR3 DNA: TGTGCCAGCAGCTTAGATCCGGGGGACGTTGAGACCCAGTACTTC; CDR3 protein: CASSLDPGDVETQYF
D gene: -; J gene: TRBJ2-5; V gene: TRBV20-1; CDR3 DNA: TGCAGCGCCGGGGAGACCCAGTACTTC; CDR3 protein: CSAGETQYF
D gene: -; J gene: TRBJ1-5; V gene: TRBV19; CDR3 DNA: TGTGCCAGTAGTACCGGCTACAATCAGCCCCAGCATTTT; CDR3 protein: CASSTGYNQPQHF
D gene: -; J gene: TRBJ1-1; V gene: TRBV15; CDR3 DNA: TGTGCCACCAGCAGAGTATTCGGGCGGGAAGCTTTCTTT; CDR3 protein: CATSRVFGREAFF
D gene: -; J gene: TRBJ1-1; V gene: TRBV11-3; CDR3 DNA: TGTGCCAGCAGTAACGAGACATTGGGATCTGCTGAAGCTTTCTTT; CDR3 protein: CASSNETLGSAEAFF
D gene: TRBD1; J gene: TRBJ1-5; V gene: TRBV11-2; CDR3 DNA: TGTGCCAGCAGCTTGGACAGGGGCAATCAGCCCCAGCATTTT; CDR3 protein: CASSLDRGNQPQHF
D gene: TRBD1; J gene: TRBJ1-2; V gene: TRBV6-1; CDR3 DNA: TGTGCCAGCAGTGCCAGACCCGGGACAGGGCTCACTAACTATGGCTACACCTTC; CDR3 protein: CASSARPGTGLTNYGYTF
D gene: TRBD1; J gene: TRBJ1-5; V gene: TRBV28; CDR3 DNA: TGTGCCAGCCTGTCAACCTTGGGACAGGGGGCAAATCAGCCCCAGCATTTT; CDR3 protein: CASLSTLGQGANQPQHF
D gene: TRBD2; J gene: TRBJ2-7; V gene: TRBV4-1; CDR3 DNA: TGCGCCAGCAGCCAAGAGCCTAGCGGGGGGGACTTGTCGCAGTACTTC; CDR3 protein: CASSQEPSGGDLSQYF
D gene: -; J gene: TRBJ1-2; V gene: TRBV29-1; CDR3 DNA: TGCAGCGTTGAAACCACGGGCTATGGCTACACCTTC; CDR3 protein: CSVETTGYGYTF
D gene: -; J gene: TRBJ2-5; V gene: TRBV2; CDR3 DNA: TGTGCCAGCAGTGAATGGGACCCGGAGACCCAGTACTTC; CDR3 protein: CASSEWDPETQYF
D gene: -; J gene: TRBJ2-3; V gene: TRBV5-1; CDR3 DNA: TGCGCCAGCAGCTTGGATCTTAGCACAGATACGCAGTATTTT; CDR3 protein: CASSLDLSTDTQYF
D gene: -; J gene: TRBJ1-1; V gene: TRBV4-2; CDR3 DNA: TGTGCCAGCAGCCAAGATAAGGGGCGGGTCGCTGAAGCTTTCTTT; CDR3 protein: CASSQDKGRVAEAFF
D gene: -; J gene: TRBJ2-5; V gene: TRBV7-5; CDR3 DNA: TGTGTCAGAAGTCAAGGACAGGGGGCCGCGGAGACCCAGTACTTC; CDR3 protein: CVRSQGQGAAETQYF
D gene: TRBD2; J gene: TRBJ2-5; V gene: TRBV30; CDR3 DNA: TGTGCCTGGAGTCGGCTAGCGGGGTCCCTATGGGAGACCCAGTACTTC; CDR3 protein: CAWSRLAGSLWETQYF
D gene: TRBD2; J gene: TRBJ2-3; V gene: TRBV4-2; CDR3 DNA: TGTGCCAGCAGCCAAGATAGCGGGGGGGTAGATACGCAGTATTTT; CDR3 protein: CASSQDSGGVDTQYF
D gene: -; J gene: TRBJ1-6; V gene: TRBV19; CDR3 DNA: TGTGCCAGTAGCGAGGCGCTGGCGTTTAATTCACCCCTCCACTTT; CDR3 protein: CASSEALAFNSPLHF
D gene: TRBD1; J gene: TRBJ1-3; V gene: TRBV29-1; CDR3 DNA: TGCAGCGCAGGGGGCGCGGGATCGGGAAACACCATATATTTT; CDR3 protein: CSAGGAGSGNTIYF
D gene: -; J gene: TRBJ1-2; V gene: TRBV7-2; CDR3 DNA: TGTGCCAGCACCTACAAGGGTACCCCGTCGAACTATGGCTACACCTTC; CDR3 protein: CASTYKGTPSNYGYTF
D gene: -; J gene: TRBJ1-1; V gene: TRBV25-1; CDR3 DNA: TGTGCCAGCAAACCCGGGACTGAGAACACTGAAGCTTTCTTT; CDR3 protein: CASKPGTENTEAFF
D gene: -; J gene: TRBJ2-1; V gene: TRBV15; CDR3 DNA: TGTGCCACCAGCAGACCCGCGGCGGGCCCCTGGATTAACAATGAGCAGTTCTTC; CDR3 protein: CATSRPAAGPWINNEQFF
D gene: -; J gene: TRBJ2-7; V gene: TRBV28; CDR3 DNA: TGTGCCAGCAGTTCTGGTGGGGCCGACAGTACCTCCTACGAGCAGTACTTC; CDR3 protein: CASSSGGADSTSYEQYF
D gene: -; J gene: TRBJ1-2; V gene: TRBV7-2; CDR3 DNA: TGTGCCAGCAGCTCCAGGGGAACTAACTATGGCTACACCTTC; CDR3 protein: CASSSRGTNYGYTF
D gene: -; J gene: TRBJ1-1; V gene: TRBV30; CDR3 DNA: TGTGCCTGGAGCCAGGGGACGGGAGCTTTCTTT; CDR3 protein: CAWSQGTGAFF
D gene: TRBD2; J gene: TRBJ2-5; V gene: TRBV5-4; CDR3 DNA: TGTGCCAGCAGCCCGGAAGGGACTAGCGGAGAAGAGACCCAGTACTTC; CDR3 protein: CASSPEGTSGEETQYF